This TCR beta chain was sequenced during a study of blood T cell repertoires in COVID-19. Study-wide background: COVID-19 samples from acute and convalescent phases originated in the United States, Italy and Spain. PBMCs, B-cell-depleted T cells, or T cells provided the cDNA or gDNA that made up the material.

Authors' analysis steps: Scientists estimated how many nucleated cells there were by amplifying reference gene primers. Data came from immunoSEQ multiplex PCR; TCRdb stores just in-frame clones and leaves some out. The DNA was the basis for D and trimming; V, J and clone size are from that table. Of roughly 73,000 clones in the sample, roughly four fifths were seen once. The material sequenced was peripheral blood. This clonotype was obtained from a woman aged 55-69 years with acute or convalescent COVID-19.

The CDR3 loop reads CASSTLAGSGETQYF. The CDR3 DNA sequence: TGTGCCAGCTCAACGCTGGCCGGGTCCGGGGAGACCCAGTACTTC. The rearrangement uses TRBV18 and TRBJ2-5; no definite D call. Germline V lookup: CDR1 KGHSH, CDR2 LQKENI. The CDR3 is made up of 15 amino acids. Trimming cost V 5 bases and J 5 bases, with 18 bases left between them.